This T cell receptor beta chain was recovered during a study of T-cell memory formation after mild COVID-19. In this sample, this clonotype turned up many times. Its antigen is not identified. V dropped 4 bases and J dropped 0; count of bases not matched to a gene: 5. The CDR3 is 15 amino acids. In germline, CDR1 is LGHDT, CDR2 YNNKEL (reference sequence). Study-wide results and caveats: From day 15 to 85, contracting clones were balanced between CD4 and CD8, whereas later expanders leaned toward CD4+.

A 5'RACE reaction primed in the constant segment made cDNA libraries of TCR alpha and TCR beta, and these carried sample barcodes and UMIs. TCRdb reprocessed the 5' RACE reads via MiXCR and lists one record per CDR3 protein. The sample lists roughly 400,000 distinct CDR3 sequences; approximately 19% were seen once. The sequencing input was PBMCs or a T cell subset sorted from them (not recorded which). The gene calls are TRBV3-1 and TRBJ2-7, with 8 bases identical to TRBD2. This TCR was recovered from a man aged 18-30 years who had mild COVID-19 (a few samples of this study predate the infection). Cell type and time point are not known. CDR3 protein: CASSLGLATSYEQYF. The DNA for the CDR3 is TGTGCCAGCAGCCTTGGACTAGCCACCTCCTACGAGCAGTACTTC.